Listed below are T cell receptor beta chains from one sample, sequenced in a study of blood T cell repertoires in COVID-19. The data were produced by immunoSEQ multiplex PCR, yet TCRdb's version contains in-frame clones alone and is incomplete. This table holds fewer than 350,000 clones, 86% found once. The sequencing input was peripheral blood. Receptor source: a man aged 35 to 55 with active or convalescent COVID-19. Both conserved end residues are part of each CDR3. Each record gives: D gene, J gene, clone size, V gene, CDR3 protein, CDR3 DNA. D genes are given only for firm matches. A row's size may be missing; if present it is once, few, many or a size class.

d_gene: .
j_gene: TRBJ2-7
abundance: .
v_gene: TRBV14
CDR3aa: CASSQRAVSYEQYF
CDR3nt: TGTGCCAGCAGCCAACGTGCAGTCTCCTACGAGCAGTACTTC

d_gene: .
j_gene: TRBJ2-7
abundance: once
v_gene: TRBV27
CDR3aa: CASSPGVGVSYEQYF
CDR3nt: TGTGCCAGCAGTCCGGGAGTTGGGGTTTCCTACGAGCAGTACTTC

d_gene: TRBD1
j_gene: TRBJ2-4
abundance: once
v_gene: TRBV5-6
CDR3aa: CASSWTGNIQYF
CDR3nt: TGTGCCAGCAGCTGGACAGGGAACATTCAGTACTTC

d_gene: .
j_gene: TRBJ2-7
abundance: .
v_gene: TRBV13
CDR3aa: CASSFPDRGNEQYF
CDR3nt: TGTGCCAGCAGCTTCCCGGACAGAGGGAACGAGCAGTACTTC

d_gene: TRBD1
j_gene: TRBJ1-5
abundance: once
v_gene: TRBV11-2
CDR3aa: CASSSDRVGQPQHF
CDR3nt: TGTGCCAGCAGCTCTGACAGGGTTGGGCAGCCCCAGCATTTT

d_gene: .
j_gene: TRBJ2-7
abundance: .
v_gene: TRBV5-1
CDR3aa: CASSLDTSYEQYF
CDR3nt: TGCGCCAGCAGCTTGGACACCTCCTACGAGCAGTACTTC

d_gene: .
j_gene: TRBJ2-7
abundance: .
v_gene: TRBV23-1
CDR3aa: CASSQKNRVWYEQYF
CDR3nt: TGCGCCAGCAGTCAAAAAAACAGGGTTTGGTACGAGCAGTACTTC

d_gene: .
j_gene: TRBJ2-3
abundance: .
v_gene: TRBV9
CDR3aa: CASSEGGLTLPAQYF
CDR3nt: TGTGCCAGCAGCGAGGGTGGACTAACCCTGCCGGCGCAGTATTTT

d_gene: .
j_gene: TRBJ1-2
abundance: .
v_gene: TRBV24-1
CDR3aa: CATSDSTRRGPAGYTF
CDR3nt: TGTGCCACCAGTGATTCGACGCGACGCGGCCCAGCGGGCTACACCTTC

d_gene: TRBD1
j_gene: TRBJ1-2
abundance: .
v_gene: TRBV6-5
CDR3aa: CASIMDRGRGYTF
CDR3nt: TGTGCCAGCATCATGGACAGGGGGCGAGGCTACACCTTC

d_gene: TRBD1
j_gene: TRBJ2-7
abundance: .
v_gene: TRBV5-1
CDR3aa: CASSFGRDSSYEQYF
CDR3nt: TGCGCCAGCAGCTTCGGTCGGGACAGCTCCTACGAGCAGTACTTC

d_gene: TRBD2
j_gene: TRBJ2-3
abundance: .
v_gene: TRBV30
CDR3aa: CAWSVSGRADTQYF
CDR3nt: TGTGCCTGGAGTGTTAGCGGGAGGGCAGATACGCAGTATTTT

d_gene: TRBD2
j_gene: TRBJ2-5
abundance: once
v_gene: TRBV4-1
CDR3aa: CASSRLALETQYF
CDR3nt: TGCGCCAGCAGCCGACTAGCGTTGGAGACCCAGTACTTC

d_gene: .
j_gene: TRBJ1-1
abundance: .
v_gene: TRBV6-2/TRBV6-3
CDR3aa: CASSYRTENTEAFF
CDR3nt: TGTGCCAGCAGTTACCGGACAGAGAACACTGAAGCTTTCTTT

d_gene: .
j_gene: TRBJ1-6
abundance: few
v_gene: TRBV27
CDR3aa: CASSLTRPSSYNSPLHF
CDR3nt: TGTGCCAGCAGTTTGACACGGCCCAGCTCCTATAATTCACCCCTCCACTTT

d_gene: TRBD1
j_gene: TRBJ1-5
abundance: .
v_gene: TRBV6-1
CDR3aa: CASSAGTVPSNQPQHF
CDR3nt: TGTGCCAGCAGTGCGGGGACAGTCCCTAGCAATCAGCCCCAGCATTTT

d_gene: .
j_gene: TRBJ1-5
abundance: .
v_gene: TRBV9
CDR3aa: CASSADGGHQPQHF
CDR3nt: TGTGCCAGCAGCGCGGACGGGGGGCATCAGCCCCAGCATTTT

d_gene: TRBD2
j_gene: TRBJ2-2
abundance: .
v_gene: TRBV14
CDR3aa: CASSRGLAGGPNTGELFF
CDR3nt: TGTGCCAGCAGCCGGGGACTAGCGGGGGGCCCCAACACCGGGGAGCTGTTTTTT

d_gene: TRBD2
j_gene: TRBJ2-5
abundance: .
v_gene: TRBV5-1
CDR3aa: CASSLERAGGPEETQYF
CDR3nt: TGCGCCAGCAGCTTGGAACGAGCGGGGGGGCCCGAAGAGACCCAGTACTTC

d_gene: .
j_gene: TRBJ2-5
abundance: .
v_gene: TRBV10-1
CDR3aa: CASRDSVGGNQETQYF
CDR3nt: TGCGCCAGCAGGGATTCGGTAGGGGGAAACCAAGAGACCCAGTACTTC

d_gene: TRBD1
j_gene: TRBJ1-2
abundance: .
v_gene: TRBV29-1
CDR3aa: CSGGQGDYGYTF
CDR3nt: TGCAGCGGGGGACAGGGGGACTATGGCTACACCTTC

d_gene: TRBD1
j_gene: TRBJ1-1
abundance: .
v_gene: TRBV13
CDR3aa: CASTGGRTEAFF
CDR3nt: TGTGCCAGCACAGGGGGAAGGACTGAAGCTTTCTTT

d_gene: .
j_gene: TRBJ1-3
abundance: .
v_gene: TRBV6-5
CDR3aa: CASSYSWENSGNTIYF
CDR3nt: TGTGCCAGCAGTTACTCTTGGGAGAACTCTGGAAACACCATATATTTT

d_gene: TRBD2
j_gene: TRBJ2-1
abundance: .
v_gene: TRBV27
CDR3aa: CASSLVSGGASEQFF
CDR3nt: TGTGCCAGCAGTTTAGTTAGCGGGGGGGCCAGTGAGCAGTTCTTC

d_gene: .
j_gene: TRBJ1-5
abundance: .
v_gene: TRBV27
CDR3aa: CASGLRFGPQHF
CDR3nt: TGTGCCAGCGGGCTTCGCTTTGGGCCCCAGCATTTT

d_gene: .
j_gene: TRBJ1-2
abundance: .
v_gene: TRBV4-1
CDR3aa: CASSQDWAVNWKGYTF
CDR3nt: TGCGCCAGCAGCCAAGATTGGGCCGTCAACTGGAAGGGCTACACCTTC